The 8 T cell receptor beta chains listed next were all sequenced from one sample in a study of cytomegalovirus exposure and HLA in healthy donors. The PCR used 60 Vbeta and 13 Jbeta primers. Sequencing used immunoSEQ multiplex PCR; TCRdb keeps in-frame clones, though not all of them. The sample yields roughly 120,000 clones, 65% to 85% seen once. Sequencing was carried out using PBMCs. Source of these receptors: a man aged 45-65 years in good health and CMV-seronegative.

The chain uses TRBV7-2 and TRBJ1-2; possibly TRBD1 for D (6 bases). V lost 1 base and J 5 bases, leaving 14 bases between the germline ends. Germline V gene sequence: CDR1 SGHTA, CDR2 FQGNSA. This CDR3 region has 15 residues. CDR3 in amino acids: CASSLESGTWYGYTF. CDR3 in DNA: TGTGCCAGCAGCTTAGAGTCAGGGACATGGTATGGCTACACCTTC. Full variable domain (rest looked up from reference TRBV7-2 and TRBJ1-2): GAGVSQSPSNKVTEKGKDVELRCDPISGHTALYWYRQSLGQGLEFLIYFQGNSAPDKSGLPSDRFSAERTGGSVSTLTIQRTQQEDSAVYLCASSLESGTWYGYTFGSGTRLTVV.

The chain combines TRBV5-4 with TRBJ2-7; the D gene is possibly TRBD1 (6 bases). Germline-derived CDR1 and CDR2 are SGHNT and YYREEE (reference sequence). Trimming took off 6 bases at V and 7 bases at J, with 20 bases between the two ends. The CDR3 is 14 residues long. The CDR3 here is CASTIQGTYHEQYF. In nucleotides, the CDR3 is TGTGCCAGCACTATTCAGGGGACCTACCATGAGCAGTACTTC. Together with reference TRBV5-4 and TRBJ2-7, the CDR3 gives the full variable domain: ETGVTQSPTHLIKTRGQQVTLRCSSQSGHNTVSWYQQALGQGPQFIFQYYREEENGRGNFPPRFSGLQFPNYSSELNVNALELDDSALYLCASTIQGTYHEQYFGPGTRLTVT.

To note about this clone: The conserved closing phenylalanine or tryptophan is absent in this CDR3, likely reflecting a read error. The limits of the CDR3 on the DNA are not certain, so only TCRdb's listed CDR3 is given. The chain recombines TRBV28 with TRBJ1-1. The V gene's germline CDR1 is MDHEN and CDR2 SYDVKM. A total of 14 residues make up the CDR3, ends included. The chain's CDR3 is CASSLSRVGTSPTV.

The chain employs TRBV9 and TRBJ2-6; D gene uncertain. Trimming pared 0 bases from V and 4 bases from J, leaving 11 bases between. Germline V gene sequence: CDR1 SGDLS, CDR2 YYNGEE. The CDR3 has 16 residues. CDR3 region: CASSVALNLGANVLTF. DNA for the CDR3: TGTGCCAGCAGCGTAGCTCTTAATCTGGGGGCCAACGTCCTGACTTTC.

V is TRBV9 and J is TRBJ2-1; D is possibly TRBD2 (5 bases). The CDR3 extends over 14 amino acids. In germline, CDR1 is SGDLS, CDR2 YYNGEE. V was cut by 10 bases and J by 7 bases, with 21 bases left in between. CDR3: CASCCGPPGNEQFF. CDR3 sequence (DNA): TGTGCCTCCTGCTGCGGGCCCCCCGGGAATGAGCAGTTCTTC.

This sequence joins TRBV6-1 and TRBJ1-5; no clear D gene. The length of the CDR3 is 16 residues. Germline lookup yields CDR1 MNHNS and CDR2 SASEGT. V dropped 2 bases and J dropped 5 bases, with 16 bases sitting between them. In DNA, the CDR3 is TGTGCCAGCAGTGAAAGTCTGGACTCACTCGATCAGCCCCAGCATTTT. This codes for CASSESLDSLDQPQHF.

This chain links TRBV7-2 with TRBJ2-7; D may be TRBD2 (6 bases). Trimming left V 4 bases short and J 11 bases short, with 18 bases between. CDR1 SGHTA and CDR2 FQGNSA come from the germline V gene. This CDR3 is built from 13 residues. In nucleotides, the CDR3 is TGTGCCAGCAGCTCGACGGGGGATAGGAGCAAGTACTTC. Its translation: CASSSTGDRSKYF.

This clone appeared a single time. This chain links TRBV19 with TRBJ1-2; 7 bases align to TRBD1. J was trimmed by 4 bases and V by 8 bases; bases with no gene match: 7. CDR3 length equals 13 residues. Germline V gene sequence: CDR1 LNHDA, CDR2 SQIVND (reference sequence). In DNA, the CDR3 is TGTGCCAGTGCCGCCACAGGGGCCTATGGCTACACCTTC. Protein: CASAATGAYGYTF.